A single sample gave rise to the 2 T cell receptor beta chains below, sequenced in a study of T cell responses to AZD1222 COVID-19 vaccine. The protocol was immunoSEQ multiplex PCR, while the TCRdb copy is restricted to in-frame clones and leaves out a portion. The repertoire holds more than 95,000 clones, with about 90% as singletons. The specimen comprised peripheral blood, sampled 28 days after the second AZD1222 dose. Receptors were obtained from an adult who received the AZD1222 COVID-19 vaccine.

The chain uses TRBV7-3 and TRBJ2-2; D is ambiguous. Trimming cost V 5 bases and J 1 base, with 11 bases left between them. Germline CDR1 and CDR2: SGHTA and FQGTGA. The CDR3 runs to 15 residues. As DNA, the CDR3 is TGTGCCAGCAGCCCAAGGGCACTGAACACCGGGGAGCTGTTTTTT. This sequence encodes CASSPRALNTGELFF.

The chain recombines TRBV28 with TRBJ1-5; D ambiguous. CDR3 length: 15 residues. Germline values: CDR1 MDHEN, CDR2 SYDVKM. Trimming shortened V by 4 bases and J by 2 bases, and 12 bases separated the two germline ends. CDR3 protein: CASSSYAKGNQPQHF. The CDR3 DNA follows: TGTGCCAGCAGTTCCTATGCTAAAGGCAATCAGCCCCAGCATTTT.